A single TCR beta chain is shown here with its context. This CDR3 has 18 residues. Unmatched junction bases numbered 9, after V lost 1 base and J lost 2 bases. CDR1 and CDR2 from the germline V gene are SGHRS and YFSETQ. PCR involved 60 Vbeta and 13 Jbeta primers. Libraries were prepared by immunoSEQ multiplex PCR; TCRdb keeps only in-frame clonotypes and omits some of them. Among approximately 87,000 clones listed, 84% were seen once. This sample is part of a study of cytomegalovirus exposure and HLA in healthy donors. Everyone who donated was a healthy bone marrow donor. Sequencing was performed on PBMCs. The chain joins TRBV5-1 to TRBJ2-4; TRBD2 matches at 10 bases. The TCR comes from a woman aged 18-29 years in good health and CMV-seropositive. The CDR3 DNA reads as TGCGCCAGCAGCTTGCTAGCGGGGGATTATCGGTCCAAAAACATTCAGTACTTC. Translation gives CASSLLAGDYRSKNIQYF.